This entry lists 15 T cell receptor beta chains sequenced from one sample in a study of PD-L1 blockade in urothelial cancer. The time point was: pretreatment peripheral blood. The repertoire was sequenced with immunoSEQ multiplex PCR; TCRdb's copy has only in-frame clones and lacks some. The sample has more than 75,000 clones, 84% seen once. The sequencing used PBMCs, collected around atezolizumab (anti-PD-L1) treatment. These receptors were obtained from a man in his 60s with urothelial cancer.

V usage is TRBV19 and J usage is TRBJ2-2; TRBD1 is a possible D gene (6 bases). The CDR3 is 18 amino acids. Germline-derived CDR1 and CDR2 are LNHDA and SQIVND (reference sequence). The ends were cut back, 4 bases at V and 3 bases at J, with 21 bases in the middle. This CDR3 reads CASSTGQPYLGDTGELFF. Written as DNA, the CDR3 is TGTGCCAGTAGTACAGGACAGCCCTACCTTGGGGACACCGGGGAGCTGTTTTTT.

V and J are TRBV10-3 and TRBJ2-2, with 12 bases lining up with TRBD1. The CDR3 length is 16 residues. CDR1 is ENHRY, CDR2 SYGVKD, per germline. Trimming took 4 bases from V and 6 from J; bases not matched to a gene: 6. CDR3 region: CAISGGTGGYPGELFF. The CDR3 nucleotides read TGTGCCATCAGTGGGGGGACAGGGGGCTACCCCGGGGAGCTGTTTTTT.

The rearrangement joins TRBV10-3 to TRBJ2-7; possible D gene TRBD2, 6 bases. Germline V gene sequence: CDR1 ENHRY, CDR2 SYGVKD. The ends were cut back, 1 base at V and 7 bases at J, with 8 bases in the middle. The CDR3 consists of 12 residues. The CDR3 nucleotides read TGTGCCATCAGTGAGTTGGGGAGGGAGCAGTACTTC. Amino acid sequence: CAISELGREQYF.

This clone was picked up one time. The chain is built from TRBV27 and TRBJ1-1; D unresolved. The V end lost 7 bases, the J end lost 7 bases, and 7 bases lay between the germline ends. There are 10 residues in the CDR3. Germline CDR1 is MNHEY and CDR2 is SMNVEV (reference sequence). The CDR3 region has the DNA TGTGCCAGCATAGGACTTGAAGCTTTCTTT. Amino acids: CASIGLEAFF.

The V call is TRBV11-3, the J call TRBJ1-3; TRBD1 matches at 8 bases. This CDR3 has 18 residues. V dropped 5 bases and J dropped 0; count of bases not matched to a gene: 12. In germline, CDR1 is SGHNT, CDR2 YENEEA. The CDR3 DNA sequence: TGTGCCAGCAGCCAAAAAACCTGGACAGGGAGCTCTGGAAACACCATATATTTT. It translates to CASSQKTWTGSSGNTIYF. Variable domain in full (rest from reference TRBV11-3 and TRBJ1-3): EAGVVQSPRYKIIEKKQPVAFWCNPISGHNTLYWYLQNLGQGPELLIRYENEEAVDDSQLPKDRFSAERLKGVDSTLKIQPAELGDSAVYLCASSQKTWTGSSGNTIYFGEGSWLTVV.

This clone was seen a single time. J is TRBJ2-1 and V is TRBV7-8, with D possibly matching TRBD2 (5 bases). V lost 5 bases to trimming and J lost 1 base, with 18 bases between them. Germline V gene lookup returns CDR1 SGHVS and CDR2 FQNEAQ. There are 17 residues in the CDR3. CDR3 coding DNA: TGTGCCAGCAGCCACACCTGGGAGTCAAAGTCCTACAATGAGCAGTTCTTC. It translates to CASSHTWESKSYNEQFF. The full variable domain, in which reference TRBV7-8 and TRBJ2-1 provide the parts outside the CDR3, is GAGVSQSPRYKVAKRGQDVALRCDPISGHVSLFWYQQALGQGPEFLTYFQNEAQLDKSGLPSDRFFAERPEGSVSTLKIQRTQQEDSAVYLCASSHTWESKSYNEQFFGPGTRLTVL.

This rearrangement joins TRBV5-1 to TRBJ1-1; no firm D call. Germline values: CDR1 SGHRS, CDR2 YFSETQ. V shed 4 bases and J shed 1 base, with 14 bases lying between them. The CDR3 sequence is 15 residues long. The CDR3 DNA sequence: TGCGCCAGCAGCATGGGTAGTACAGCGAACACTGAAGCTTTCTTT. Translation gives CASSMGSTANTEAFF.

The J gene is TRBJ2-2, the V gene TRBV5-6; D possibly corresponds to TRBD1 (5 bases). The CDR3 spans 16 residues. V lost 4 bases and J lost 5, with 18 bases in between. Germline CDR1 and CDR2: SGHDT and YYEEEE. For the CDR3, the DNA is TGTGCCAGCAGCCTGTTAGGCAGGGTAGGAACCGGGGAGCTGTTTTTT. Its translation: CASSLLGRVGTGELFF. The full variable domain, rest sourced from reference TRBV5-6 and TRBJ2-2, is DAGVTQSPTHLIKTRGQQVTLRCSPKSGHDTVSWYQQALGQGPQFIFQYYEEEERQRGNFPDRFSGHQFPNYSSELNVNALLLGDSALYLCASSLLGRVGTGELFFGEGSRLTVL.

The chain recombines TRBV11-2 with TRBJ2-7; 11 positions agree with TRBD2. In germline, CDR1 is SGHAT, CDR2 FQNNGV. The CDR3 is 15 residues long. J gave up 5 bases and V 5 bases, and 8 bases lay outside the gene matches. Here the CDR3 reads CASSQVAGGRNEQYF. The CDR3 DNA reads TGTGCCAGCAGCCAAGTAGCGGGGGGGAGAAACGAGCAGTACTTC.

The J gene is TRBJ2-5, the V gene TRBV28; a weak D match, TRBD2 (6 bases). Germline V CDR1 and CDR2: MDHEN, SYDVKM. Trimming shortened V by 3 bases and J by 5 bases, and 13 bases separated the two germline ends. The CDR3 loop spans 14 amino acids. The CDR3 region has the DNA TGTGCCAGCAGTTTCCAGGGAGGATCGGAGACCCAGTACTTC. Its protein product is CASSFQGGSETQYF.

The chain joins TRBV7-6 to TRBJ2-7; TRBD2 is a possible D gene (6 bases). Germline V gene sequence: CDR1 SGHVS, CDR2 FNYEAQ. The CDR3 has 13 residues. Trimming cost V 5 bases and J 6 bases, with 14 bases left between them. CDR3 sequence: CASSNSGTREQYF. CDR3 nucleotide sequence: TGTGCCAGCAGCAACTCCGGGACTCGCGAGCAGTACTTC. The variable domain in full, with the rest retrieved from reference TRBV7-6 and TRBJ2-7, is GAGVSQSPRYKVTKRGQDVALRCDPISGHVSLYWYRQALGQGPEFLTYFNYEAQQDKSGLPNDRFSAERPEGSISTLTIQRTEQRDSAMYRCASSNSGTREQYFGPGTRLTVT.

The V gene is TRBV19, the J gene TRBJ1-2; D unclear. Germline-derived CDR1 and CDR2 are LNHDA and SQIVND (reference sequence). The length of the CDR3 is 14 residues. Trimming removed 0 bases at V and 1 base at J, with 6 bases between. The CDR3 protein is CASSIDTFNYGYTF. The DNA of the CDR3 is TGTGCCAGTAGTATAGACACATTTAACTATGGCTACACCTTC.

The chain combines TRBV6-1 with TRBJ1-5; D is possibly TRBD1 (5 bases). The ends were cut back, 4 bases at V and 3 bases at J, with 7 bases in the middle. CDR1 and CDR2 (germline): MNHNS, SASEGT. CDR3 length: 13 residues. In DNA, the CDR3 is TGTGCCAGCAGTGGACAGTACAATCAGCCCCAGCATTTT. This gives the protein CASSGQYNQPQHF.

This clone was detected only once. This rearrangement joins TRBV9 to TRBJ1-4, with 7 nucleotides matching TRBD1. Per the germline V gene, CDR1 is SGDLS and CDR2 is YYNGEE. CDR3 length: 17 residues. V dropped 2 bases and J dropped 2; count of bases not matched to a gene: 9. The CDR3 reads CASSVSTGVLTNEKLFF. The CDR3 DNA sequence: TGTGCCAGCAGCGTCTCTACAGGGGTGCTCACTAATGAAAAACTGTTTTTT.

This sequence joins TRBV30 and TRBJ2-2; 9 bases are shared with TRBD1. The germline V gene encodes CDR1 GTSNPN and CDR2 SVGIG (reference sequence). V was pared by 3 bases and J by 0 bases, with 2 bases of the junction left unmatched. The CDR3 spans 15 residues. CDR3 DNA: TGTGCCTGGAGCACAGGGGGCACGAACACCGGGGAGCTGTTTTTT. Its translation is CAWSTGGTNTGELFF.